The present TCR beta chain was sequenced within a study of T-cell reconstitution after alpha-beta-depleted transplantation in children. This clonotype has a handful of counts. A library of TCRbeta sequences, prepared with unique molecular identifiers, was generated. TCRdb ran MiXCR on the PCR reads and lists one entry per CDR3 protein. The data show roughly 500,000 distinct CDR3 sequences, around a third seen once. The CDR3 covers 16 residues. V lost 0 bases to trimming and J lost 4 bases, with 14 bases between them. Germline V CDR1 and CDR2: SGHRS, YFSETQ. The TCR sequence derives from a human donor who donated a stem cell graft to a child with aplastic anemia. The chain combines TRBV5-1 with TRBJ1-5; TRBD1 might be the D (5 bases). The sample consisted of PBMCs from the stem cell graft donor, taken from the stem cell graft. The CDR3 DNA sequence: TGCGCCAGCAGCTTGGAAGCCCGGACACCGAATCAGCCCCAGCATTTT. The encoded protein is CASSLEARTPNQPQHF.